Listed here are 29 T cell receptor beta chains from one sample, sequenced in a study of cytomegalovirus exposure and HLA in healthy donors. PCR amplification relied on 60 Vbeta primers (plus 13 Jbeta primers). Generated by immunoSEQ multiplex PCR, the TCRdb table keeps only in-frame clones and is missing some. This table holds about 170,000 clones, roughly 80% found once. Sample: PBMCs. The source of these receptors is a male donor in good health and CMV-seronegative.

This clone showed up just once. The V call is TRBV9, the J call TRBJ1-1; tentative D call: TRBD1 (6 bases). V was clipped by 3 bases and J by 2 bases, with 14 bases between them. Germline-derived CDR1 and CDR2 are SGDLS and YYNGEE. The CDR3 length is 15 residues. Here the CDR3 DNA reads TGTGCCAGCAGCGCCCTACAGGGCGGCAACACTGAAGCTTTCTTT. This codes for CASSALQGGNTEAFF.

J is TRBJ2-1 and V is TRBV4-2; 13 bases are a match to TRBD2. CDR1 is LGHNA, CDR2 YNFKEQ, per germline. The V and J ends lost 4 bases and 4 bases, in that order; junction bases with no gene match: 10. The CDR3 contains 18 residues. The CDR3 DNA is TGTGCCAGCAGCCTAGCCCCGGGACTAGCGGGACGTTACAATGAGCAGTTCTTC. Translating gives CASSLAPGLAGRYNEQFF.

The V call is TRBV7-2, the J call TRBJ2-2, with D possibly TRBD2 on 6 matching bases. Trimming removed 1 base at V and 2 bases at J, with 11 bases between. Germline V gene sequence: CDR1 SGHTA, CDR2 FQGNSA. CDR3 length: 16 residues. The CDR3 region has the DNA TGTGCCAGCAGCTTAGGTCCGGGGGATAACACCGGGGAGCTGTTTTTT. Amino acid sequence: CASSLGPGDNTGELFF.

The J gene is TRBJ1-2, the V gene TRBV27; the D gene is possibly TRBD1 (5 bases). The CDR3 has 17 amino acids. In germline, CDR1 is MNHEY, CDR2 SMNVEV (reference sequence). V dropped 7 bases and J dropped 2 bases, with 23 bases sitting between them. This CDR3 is CASTSASRALGNYGYTF. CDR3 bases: TGTGCCAGCACTTCGGCGAGCAGGGCACTCGGGAACTATGGCTACACCTTC.

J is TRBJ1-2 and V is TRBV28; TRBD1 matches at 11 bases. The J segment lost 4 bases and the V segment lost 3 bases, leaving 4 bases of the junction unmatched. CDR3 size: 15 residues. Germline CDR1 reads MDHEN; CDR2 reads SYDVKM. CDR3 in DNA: TGTGCCAGCAGTTTCCGGGACAGGGGGGTCTATGGCTACACCTTC. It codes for CASSFRDRGVYGYTF.

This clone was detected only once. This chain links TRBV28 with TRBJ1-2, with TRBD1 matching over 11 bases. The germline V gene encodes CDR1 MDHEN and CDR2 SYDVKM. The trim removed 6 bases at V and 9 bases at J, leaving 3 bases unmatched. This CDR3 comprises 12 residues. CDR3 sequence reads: CASRGQGGSYTF. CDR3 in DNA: TGTGCCAGCAGGGGACAGGGGGGAAGCTACACCTTC.

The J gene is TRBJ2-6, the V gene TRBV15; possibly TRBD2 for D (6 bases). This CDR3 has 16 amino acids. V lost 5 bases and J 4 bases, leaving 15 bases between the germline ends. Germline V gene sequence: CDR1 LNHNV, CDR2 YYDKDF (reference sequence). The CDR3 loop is CATSREGGAGANVLTF. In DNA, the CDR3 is TGTGCCACCAGCCGGGAAGGAGGGGCCGGGGCCAACGTCCTGACTTTC. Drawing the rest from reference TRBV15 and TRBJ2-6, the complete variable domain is DAMVIQNPRYQVTQFGKPVTLSCSQTLNHNVMYWYQQKSSQAPKLLFHYYDKDFNNEADTPDNFQSRRPNTSFCFLDIRSPGLGDTAMYLCATSREGGAGANVLTFGAGSRLTVL.

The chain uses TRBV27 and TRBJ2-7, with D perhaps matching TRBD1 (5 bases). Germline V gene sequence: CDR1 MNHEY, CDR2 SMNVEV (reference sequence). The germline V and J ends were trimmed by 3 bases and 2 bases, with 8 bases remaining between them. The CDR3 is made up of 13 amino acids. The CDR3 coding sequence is TGTGCCAGCAGTTTGGGGCAGACCTACGAGCAGTACTTC. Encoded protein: CASSLGQTYEQYF.

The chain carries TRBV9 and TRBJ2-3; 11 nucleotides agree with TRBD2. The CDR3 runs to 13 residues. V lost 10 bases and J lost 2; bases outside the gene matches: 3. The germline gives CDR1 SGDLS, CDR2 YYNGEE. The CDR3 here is CASGLAVTDTQYF. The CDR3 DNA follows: TGTGCCTCGGGACTAGCGGTCACAGATACGCAGTATTTT.

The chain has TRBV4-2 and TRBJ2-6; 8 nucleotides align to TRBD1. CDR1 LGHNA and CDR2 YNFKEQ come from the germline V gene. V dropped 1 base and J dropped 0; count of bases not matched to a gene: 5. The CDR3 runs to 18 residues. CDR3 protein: CASSQGQGLFSGANVLTF. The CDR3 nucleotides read TGTGCCAGCAGCCAAGGACAGGGGCTTTTCTCTGGGGCCAACGTCCTGACTTTC.

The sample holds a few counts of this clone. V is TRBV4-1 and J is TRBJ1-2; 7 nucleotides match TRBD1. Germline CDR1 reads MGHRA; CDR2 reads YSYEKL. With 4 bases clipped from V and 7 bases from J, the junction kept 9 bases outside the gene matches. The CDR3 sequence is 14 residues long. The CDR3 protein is CASSPVQGSSGYTF. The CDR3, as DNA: TGCGCCAGCAGCCCCGTACAGGGGAGCAGTGGCTACACCTTC.

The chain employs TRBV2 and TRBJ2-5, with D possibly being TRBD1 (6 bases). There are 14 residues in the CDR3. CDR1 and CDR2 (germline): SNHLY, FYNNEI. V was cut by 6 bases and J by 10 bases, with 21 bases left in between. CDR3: CASRGLGPGVNQYF. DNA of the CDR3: TGTGCCAGCAGAGGACTGGGCCCAGGGGTTAACCAGTACTTC. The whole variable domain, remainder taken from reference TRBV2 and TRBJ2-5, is EPEVTQTPSHQVTQMGQEVILRCVPISNHLYFYWYRQILGQKVEFLVSFYNNEISEKSEIFDDQFSVERPDGSNFTLKIRSTKLEDSAMYFCASRGLGPGVNQYFGPGTRLLVL.

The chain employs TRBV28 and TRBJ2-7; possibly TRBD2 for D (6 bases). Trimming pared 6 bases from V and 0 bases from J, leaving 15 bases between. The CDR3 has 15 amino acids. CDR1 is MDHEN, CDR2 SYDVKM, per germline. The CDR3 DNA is TGTGCCAGCAGCCCCACGGGGGTCAACTCCTACGAGCAGTACTTC. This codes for CASSPTGVNSYEQYF.

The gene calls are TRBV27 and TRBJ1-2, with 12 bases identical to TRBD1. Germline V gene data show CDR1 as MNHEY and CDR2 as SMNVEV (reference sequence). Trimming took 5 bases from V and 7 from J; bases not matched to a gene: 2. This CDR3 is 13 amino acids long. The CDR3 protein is CASSPGQGAGYTF. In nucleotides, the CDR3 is TGTGCCAGCAGTCCGGGACAGGGGGCTGGCTACACCTTC.

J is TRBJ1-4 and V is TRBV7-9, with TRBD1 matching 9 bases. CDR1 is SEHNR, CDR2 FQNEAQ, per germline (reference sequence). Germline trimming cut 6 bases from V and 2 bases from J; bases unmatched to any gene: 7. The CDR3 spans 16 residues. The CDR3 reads CASRRQGGSTNEKLFF. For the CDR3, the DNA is TGTGCCAGCAGGAGACAGGGGGGTTCGACTAATGAAAAACTGTTTTTT.

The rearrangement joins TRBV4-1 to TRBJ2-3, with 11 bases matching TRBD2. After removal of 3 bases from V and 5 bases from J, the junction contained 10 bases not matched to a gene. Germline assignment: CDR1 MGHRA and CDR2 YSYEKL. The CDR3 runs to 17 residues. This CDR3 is CASSQGIAGGLGDTQYF. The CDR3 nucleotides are TGCGCCAGCAGCCAGGGTATAGCGGGGGGGCTAGGAGATACGCAGTATTTT.

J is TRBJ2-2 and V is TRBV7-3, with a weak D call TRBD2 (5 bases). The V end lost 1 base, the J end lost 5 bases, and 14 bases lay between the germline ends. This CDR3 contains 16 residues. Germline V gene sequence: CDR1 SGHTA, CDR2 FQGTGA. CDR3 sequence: CASSLRGPSGTGELFF. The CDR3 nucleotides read TGTGCCAGCAGCTTAAGAGGGCCCTCGGGGACCGGGGAGCTGTTTTTT. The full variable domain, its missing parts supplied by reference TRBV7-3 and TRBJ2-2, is GAGVSQTPSNKVTEKGKYVELRCDPISGHTALYWYRQSLGQGPEFLIYFQGTGAADDSGLPNDRFFAVRPEGSVSTLKIQRTERGDSAVYLCASSLRGPSGTGELFFGEGSRLTVL.

In nucleotides, the CDR3 is TGCGCCAGCAGCCCCAATGGCCAAGGGACAGGGGCAGCAAGAGGCTACACCTTC. Translated: CASSPNGQGTGAARGYTF. The chain is built from TRBV5-1 and TRBJ1-2, with 10 bases matching TRBD1. This CDR3 is 18 amino acids long. The V and J ends lost 4 bases and 8 bases, in that order; junction bases with no gene match: 20. Germline-derived CDR1 and CDR2 are SGHRS and YFSETQ.

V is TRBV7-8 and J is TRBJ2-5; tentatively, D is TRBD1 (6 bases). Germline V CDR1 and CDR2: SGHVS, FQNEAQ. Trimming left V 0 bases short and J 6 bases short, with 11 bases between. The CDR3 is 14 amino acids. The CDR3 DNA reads TGTGCCAGCAGCTTAGCTTCAGGGGTTAAGACCCAGTACTTC. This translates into CASSLASGVKTQYF.

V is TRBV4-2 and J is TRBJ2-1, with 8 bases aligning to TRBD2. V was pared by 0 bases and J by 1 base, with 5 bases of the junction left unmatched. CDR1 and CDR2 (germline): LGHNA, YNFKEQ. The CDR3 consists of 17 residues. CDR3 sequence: CASSQDTGGGSYNEQFF. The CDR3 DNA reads TGTGCCAGCAGCCAAGATACGGGCGGGGGGTCCTACAATGAGCAGTTCTTC.

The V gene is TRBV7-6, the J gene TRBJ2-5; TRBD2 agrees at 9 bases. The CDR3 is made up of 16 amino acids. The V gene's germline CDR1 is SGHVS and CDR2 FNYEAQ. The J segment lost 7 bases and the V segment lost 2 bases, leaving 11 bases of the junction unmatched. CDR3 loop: CASSLMFAGGTGTQYF. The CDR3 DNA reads TGTGCCAGCAGCTTAATGTTCGCGGGAGGGACGGGGACCCAGTACTTC. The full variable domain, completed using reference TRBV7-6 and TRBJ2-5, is GAGVSQSPRYKVTKRGQDVALRCDPISGHVSLYWYRQALGQGPEFLTYFNYEAQQDKSGLPNDRFSAERPEGSISTLTIQRTEQRDSAMYRCASSLMFAGGTGTQYFGPGTRLLVL.

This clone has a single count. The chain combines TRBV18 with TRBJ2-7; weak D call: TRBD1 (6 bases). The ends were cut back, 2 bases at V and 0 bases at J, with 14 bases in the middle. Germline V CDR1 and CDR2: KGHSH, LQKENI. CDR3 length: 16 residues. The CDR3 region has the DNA TGTGCCAGCTCACCAAGAGGGGGAGCTACCTCCTACGAGCAGTACTTC. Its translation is CASSPRGGATSYEQYF. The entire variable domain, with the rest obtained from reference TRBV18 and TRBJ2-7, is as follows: NAGVMQNPRHLVRRRGQEARLRCSPMKGHSHVYWYRQLPEEGLKFMVYLQKENIIDESGMPKERFSAEFPKEGPSILRIQQVVRGDSAAYFCASSPRGGATSYEQYFGPGTRLTVT.

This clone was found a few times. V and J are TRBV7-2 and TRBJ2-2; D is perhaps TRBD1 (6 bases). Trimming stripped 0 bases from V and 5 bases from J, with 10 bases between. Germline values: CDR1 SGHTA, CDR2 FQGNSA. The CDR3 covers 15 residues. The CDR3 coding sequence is TGTGCCAGCAGCTTAGCACAGGGACGAACCGGGGAGCTGTTTTTT. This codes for CASSLAQGRTGELFF. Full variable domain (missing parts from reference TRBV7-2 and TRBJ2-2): GAGVSQSPSNKVTEKGKDVELRCDPISGHTALYWYRQSLGQGLEFLIYFQGNSAPDKSGLPSDRFSAERTGGSVSTLTIQRTQQEDSAVYLCASSLAQGRTGELFFGEGSRLTVL.

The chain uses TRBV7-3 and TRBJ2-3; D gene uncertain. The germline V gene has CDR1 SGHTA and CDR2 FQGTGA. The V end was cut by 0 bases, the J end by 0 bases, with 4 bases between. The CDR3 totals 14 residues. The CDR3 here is CASSLTGSTDTQYF. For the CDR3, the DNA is TGTGCCAGCAGCTTAACGGGCAGCACAGATACGCAGTATTTT. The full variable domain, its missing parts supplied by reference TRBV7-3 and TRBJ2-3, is GAGVSQTPSNKVTEKGKYVELRCDPISGHTALYWYRQSLGQGPEFLIYFQGTGAADDSGLPNDRFFAVRPEGSVSTLKIQRTERGDSAVYLCASSLTGSTDTQYFGPGTRLTVL.

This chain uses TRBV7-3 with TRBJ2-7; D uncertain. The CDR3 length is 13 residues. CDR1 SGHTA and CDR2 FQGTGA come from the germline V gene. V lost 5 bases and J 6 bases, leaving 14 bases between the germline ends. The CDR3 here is CASSLRVFSEQYF. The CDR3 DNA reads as TGTGCCAGCAGCCTTAGAGTGTTTTCCGAGCAGTACTTC.

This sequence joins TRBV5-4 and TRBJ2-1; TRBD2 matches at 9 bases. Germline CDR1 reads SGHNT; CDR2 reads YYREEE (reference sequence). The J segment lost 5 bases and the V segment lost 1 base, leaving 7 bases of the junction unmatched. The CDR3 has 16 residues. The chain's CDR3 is CASSLKAGGPNNEQFF. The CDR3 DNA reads TGTGCCAGCAGCTTGAAGGCGGGGGGGCCAAACAATGAGCAGTTCTTC.

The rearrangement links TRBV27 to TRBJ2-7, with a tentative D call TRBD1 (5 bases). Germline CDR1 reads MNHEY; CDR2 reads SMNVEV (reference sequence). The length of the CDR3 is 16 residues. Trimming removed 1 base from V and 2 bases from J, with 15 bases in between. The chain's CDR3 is CASSLFLGRATYEQYF. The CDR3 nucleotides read TGTGCCAGCAGTTTATTTTTGGGCAGGGCAACCTACGAGCAGTACTTC.

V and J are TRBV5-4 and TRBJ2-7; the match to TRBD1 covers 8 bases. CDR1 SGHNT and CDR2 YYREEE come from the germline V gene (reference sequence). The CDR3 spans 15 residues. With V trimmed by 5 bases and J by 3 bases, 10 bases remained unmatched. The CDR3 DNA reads TGTGCCAGCAGATCCGACAGGGGTGAGAACTACGAGCAGTACTTC. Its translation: CASRSDRGENYEQYF.

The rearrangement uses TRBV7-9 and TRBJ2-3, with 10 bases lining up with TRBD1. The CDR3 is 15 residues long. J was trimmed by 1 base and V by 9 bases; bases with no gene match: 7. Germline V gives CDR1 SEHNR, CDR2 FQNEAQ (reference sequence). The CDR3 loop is CASGDGTGGTDTQYF. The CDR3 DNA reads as TGTGCCAGTGGTGACGGGACAGGGGGCACAGATACGCAGTATTTT.